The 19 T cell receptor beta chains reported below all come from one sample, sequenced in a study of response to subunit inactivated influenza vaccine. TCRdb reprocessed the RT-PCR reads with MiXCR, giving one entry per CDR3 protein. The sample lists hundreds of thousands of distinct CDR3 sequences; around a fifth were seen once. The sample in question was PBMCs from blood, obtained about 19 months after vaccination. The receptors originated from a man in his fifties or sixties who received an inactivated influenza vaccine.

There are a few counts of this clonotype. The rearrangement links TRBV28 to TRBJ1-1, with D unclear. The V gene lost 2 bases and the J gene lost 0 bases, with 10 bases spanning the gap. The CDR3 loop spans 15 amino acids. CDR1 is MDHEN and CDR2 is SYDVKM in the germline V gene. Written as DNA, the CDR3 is TGTGCCAGCAGTTTACAGATTTCTTTGAACACTGAAGCTTTCTTT. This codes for CASSLQISLNTEAFF.

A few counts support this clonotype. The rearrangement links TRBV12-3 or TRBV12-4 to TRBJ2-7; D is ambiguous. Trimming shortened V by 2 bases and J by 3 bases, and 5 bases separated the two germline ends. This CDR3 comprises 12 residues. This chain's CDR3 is CASSLNDYEQYF. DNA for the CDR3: TGTGCCAGCAGTTTAAACGACTACGAGCAGTACTTC.

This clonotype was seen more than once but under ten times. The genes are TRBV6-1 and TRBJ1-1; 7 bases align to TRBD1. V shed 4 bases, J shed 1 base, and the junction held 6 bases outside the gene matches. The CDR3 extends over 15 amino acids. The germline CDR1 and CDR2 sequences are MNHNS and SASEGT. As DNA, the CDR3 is TGTGCCAGCAGTGGACAGGGTGGATGGAACACTGAAGCTTTCTTT. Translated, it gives CASSGQGGWNTEAFF.

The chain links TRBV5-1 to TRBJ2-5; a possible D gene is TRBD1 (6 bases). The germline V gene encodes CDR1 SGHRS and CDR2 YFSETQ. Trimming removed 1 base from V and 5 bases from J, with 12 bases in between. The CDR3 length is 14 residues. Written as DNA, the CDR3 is TGCGCCAGCAGCTTGTTGGGGGCGCAGGAGACCCAGTACTTC. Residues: CASSLLGAQETQYF.

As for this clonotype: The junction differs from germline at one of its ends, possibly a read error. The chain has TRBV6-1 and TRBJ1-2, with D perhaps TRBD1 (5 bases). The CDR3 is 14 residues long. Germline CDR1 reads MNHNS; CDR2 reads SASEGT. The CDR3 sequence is CASSEGRQGNGYTF. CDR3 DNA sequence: TGTGCCAGCAGTGAAGGGCGGCAGGGAAATGGGTACACCTTC.

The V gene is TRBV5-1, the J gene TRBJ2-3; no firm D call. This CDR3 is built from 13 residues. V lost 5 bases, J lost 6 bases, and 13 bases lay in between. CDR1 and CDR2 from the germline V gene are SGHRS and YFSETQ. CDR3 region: CASRHLARDTQYF. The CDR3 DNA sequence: TGCGCCAGCAGACACCTCGCAAGGGATACGCAGTATTTT.

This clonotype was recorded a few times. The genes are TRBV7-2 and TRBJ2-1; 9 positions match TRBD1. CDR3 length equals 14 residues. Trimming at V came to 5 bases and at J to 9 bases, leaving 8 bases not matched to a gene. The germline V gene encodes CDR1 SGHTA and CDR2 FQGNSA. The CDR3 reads CASSPGTGMVEQFF. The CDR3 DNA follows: TGTGCCAGCAGCCCCGGGACAGGGATGGTTGAGCAGTTCTTC.

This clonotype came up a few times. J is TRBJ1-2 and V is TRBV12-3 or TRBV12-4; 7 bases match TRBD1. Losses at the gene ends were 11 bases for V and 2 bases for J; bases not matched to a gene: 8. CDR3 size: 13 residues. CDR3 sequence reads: CAVPIQGNYGYTF. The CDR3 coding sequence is TGTGCCGTGCCGATACAGGGGAACTATGGCTACACCTTC.

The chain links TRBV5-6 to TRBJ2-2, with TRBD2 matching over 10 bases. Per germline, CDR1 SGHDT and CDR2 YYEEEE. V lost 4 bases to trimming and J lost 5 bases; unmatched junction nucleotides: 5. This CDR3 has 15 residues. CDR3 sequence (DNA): TGTGCCAGCAGCCCGGGACTAGCGTTAACCGGGGAGCTGTTTTTT. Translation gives CASSPGLALTGELFF.

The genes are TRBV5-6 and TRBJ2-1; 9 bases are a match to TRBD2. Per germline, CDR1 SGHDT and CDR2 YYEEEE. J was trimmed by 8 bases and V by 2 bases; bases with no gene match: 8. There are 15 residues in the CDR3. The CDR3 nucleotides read TGTGCCAGCAGCTTCCGGCGGGGGGGCAGAGATGAGCAGTTCTTC. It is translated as CASSFRRGGRDEQFF.

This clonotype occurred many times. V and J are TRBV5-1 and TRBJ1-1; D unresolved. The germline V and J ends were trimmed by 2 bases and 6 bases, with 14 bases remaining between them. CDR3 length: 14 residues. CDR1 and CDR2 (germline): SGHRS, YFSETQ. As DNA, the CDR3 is TGCGCCAGCAGCTTACGCGGGGTCGACGCTGAAGCTTTCTTT. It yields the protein CASSLRGVDAEAFF.

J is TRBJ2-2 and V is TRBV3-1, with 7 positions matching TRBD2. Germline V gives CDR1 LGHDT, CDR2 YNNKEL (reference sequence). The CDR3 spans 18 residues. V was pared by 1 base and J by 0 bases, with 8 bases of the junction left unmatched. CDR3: CASSQGLSGRTNTGELFF. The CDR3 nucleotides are TGTGCCAGCAGCCAAGGTCTTAGCGGGCGTACGAACACCGGGGAGCTGTTTTTT.

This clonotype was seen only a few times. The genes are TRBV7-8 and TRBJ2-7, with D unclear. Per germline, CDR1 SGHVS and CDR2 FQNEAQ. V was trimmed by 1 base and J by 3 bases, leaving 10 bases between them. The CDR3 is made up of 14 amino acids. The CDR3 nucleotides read TGTGCCAGCAGCTTAGGAGCCTTCAGCTACGAGCAGTACTTC. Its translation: CASSLGAFSYEQYF.

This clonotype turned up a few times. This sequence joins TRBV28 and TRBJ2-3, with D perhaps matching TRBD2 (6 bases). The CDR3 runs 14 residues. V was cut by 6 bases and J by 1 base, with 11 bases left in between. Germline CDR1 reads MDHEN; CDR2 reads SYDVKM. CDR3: CASRGLIRTDTQYF. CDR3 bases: TGTGCCAGCAGGGGACTTATTCGCACAGATACGCAGTATTTT.

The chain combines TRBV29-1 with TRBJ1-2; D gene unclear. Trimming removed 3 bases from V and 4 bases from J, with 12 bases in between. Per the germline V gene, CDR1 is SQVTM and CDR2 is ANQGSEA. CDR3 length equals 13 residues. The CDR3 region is CSVDSALGYGYTF. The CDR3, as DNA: TGCAGCGTTGATTCCGCCCTTGGCTATGGCTACACCTTC.

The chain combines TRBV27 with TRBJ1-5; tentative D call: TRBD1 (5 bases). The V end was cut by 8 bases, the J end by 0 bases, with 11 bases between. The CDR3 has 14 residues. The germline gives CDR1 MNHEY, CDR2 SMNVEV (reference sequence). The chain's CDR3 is CASRDLSSNQPQHF. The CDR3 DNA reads TGTGCCAGCCGGGACCTTTCTAGCAATCAGCCCCAGCATTTT.

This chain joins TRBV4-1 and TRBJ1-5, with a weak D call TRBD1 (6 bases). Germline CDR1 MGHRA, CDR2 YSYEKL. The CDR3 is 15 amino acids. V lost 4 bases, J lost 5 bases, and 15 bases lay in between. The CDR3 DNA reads TGCGCCAGCAGCCCCCCTGGGGACACGTATCAGCCCCAGCATTTT. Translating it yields CASSPPGDTYQPQHF.

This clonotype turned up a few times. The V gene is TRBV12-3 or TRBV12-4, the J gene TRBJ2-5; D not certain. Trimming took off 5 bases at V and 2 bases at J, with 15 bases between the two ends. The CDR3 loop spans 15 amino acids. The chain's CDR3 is CASSRTSGFQETQYF. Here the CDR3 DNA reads TGTGCCAGCAGTAGAACCTCCGGGTTTCAAGAGACCCAGTACTTC.

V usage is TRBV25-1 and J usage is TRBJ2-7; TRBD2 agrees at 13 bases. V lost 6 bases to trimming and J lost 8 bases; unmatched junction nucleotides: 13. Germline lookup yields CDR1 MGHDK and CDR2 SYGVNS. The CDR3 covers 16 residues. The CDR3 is CASSGPQLAGGPKQYF. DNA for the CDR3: TGTGCCAGCAGCGGACCGCAACTAGCGGGGGGGCCCAAGCAGTACTTC.